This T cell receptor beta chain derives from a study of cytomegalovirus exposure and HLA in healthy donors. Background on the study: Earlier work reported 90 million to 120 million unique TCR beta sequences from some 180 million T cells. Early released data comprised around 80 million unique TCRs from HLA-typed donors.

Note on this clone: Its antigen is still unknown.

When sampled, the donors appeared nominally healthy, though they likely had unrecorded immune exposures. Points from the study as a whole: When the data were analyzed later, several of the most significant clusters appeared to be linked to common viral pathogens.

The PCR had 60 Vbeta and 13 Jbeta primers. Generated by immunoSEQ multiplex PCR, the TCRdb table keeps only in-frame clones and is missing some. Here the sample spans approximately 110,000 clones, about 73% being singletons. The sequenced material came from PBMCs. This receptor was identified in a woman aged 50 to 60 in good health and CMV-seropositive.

CDR3 nucleotides: TGTGCCAGCAGCAAAGGGAAGGGGGTTTGCGAAAAACTGTTTTTT. Translated: CASSKGKGVCEKLFF. The chain is built from TRBV21-1 and TRBJ1-4; the DNA was not used to check the table's D call, TRBD1. TRBV21-1 is a pseudogene locus. The CDR3 loop spans 15 amino acids.